This T cell receptor beta chain was identified in a study of cytomegalovirus exposure and HLA in healthy donors. With respect to this clone: Its antigen is unknown.

Study outcomes and limitations: Analysis was carried out at a later point, and it linked a missense DCLRE1C variant to TCR beta V- and J-gene trimming. One cluster of highly shared sequence variants probably arose as a sequencing artifact.

The CDR3 covers 18 residues. The V gene end was trimmed by 2 bases and the J gene end by 3 bases; junction bases not matched to a gene: 15. Per germline, CDR1 SGHAT and CDR2 FQNNGV. The PCR contained 60 Vbeta and 13 Jbeta primers. TCRdb keeps only in-frame clones here, not all; method: immunoSEQ multiplex PCR. The sample consists of 110,000 to 150,000 clones, 70% to 90% of them appearing once. This receptor was taken from a middle-aged woman in good health and CMV-seropositive. Specimen: PBMCs. The chain employs TRBV11-2 and TRBJ1-1, with 7 bases that match TRBD1. CDR3 DNA: TGTGCCAGCAGCTTAAGGGCCGCAGGGGGTAGGAGGGACACTGAAGCTTTCTTT. The encoded protein is CASSLRAAGGRRDTEAFF.